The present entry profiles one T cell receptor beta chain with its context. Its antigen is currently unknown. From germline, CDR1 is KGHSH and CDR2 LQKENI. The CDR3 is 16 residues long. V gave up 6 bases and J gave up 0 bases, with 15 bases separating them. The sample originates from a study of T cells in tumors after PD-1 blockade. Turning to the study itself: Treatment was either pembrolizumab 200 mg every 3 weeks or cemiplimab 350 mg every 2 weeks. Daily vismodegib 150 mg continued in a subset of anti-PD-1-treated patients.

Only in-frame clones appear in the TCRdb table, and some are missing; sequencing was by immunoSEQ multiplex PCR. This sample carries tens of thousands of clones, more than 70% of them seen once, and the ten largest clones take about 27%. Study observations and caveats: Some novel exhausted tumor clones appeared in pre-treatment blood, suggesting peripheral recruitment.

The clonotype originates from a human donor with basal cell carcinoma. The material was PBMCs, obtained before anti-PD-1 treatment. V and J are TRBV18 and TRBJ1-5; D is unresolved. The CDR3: CASSPSSPNSNQPQHF. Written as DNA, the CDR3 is TGTGCCAGCTCCCCGTCGAGTCCGAATAGCAATCAGCCCCAGCATTTT. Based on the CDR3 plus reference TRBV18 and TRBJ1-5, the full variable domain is NAGVMQNPRHLVRRRGQEARLRCSPMKGHSHVYWYRQLPEEGLKFMVYLQKENIIDESGMPKERFSAEFPKEGPSILRIQQVVRGDSAAYFCASSPSSPNSNQPQHFGDGTRLSIL.